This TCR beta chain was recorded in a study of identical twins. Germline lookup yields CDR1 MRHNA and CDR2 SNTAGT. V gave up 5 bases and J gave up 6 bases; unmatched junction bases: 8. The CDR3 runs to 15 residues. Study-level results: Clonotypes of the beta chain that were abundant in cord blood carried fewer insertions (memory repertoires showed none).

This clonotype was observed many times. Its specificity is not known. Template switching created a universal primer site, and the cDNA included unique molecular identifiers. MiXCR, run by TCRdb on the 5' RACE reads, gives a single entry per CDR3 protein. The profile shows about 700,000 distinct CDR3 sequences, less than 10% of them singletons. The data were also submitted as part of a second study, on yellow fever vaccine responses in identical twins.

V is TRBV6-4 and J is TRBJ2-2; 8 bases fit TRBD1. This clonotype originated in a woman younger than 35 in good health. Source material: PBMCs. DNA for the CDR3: TGTGCCAGCAGTCCGGGACAGGATCTTGCCGGGGAGCTGTTTTTT. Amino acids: CASSPGQDLAGELFF.